The 32 T cell receptor beta chains below come from one sample, sequenced in a study of OX40 agonist ivuxolimab in advanced cancers. The method was immunoSEQ multiplex PCR; TCRdb's version includes in-frame clones alone and lacks a portion of them. The table includes some 110,000 clones, 93% detected once. The sequences come from CD4+ or CD8+ T cells sorted from blood, collected in a trial of the OX40 agonist ivuxolimab. These receptors all come from an adult with an advanced solid tumor such as melanoma, head and neck, liver or kidney cancer.

This clone was picked up one time. The chain links TRBV5-1 to TRBJ2-7; tentative D call: TRBD1 (5 bases). Trimming shortened V by 0 bases and J by 2 bases, and 6 bases separated the two germline ends. The CDR3 is made up of 13 amino acids. From germline, CDR1 is SGHRS and CDR2 YFSETQ. The CDR3 DNA reads as TGCGCCAGCAGCTTGGAAGGGGCCTACGAGCAGTACTTC. Translated: CASSLEGAYEQYF.

The chain has TRBV6-6 and TRBJ2-7, with D possibly matching TRBD1 (5 bases). CDR1 and CDR2 from the germline V gene are MNHNY and SVGAGI (reference sequence). V lost 2 bases and J lost 0, with 11 bases in between. The CDR3 loop spans 15 amino acids. CDR3 sequence: CASSYRRASSYEQYF. CDR3 in DNA: TGTGCCAGCAGTTACCGCAGGGCGAGCTCCTACGAGCAGTACTTC.

The gene calls are TRBV5-1 and TRBJ2-7; 8 bases map to TRBD1. Germline V CDR1 and CDR2: SGHRS, YFSETQ. The CDR3 is 15 residues long. The trim removed 4 bases at V and 3 bases at J, leaving 9 bases unmatched. The CDR3 here is CASSPTGQERYEQYF. CDR3 DNA sequence: TGCGCCAGCAGCCCCACGGGACAGGAGCGCTACGAGCAGTACTTC.

In this sample, this clone turned up a few times. The genes are TRBV28 and TRBJ1-2, with 7 bases aligning to TRBD1. This CDR3 is built from 15 residues. Germline CDR1 is MDHEN and CDR2 is SYDVKM. The trim removed 5 bases at V and 4 bases at J, leaving 10 bases unmatched. The CDR3 is CASSPTRDSLYGYTF. The CDR3 DNA follows: TGTGCCAGCAGTCCCACCAGGGACAGCCTCTATGGCTACACCTTC.

The chain joins TRBV28 to TRBJ2-1, with TRBD1 matching over 8 bases. Per the germline V gene, CDR1 is MDHEN and CDR2 is SYDVKM. The V gene end was trimmed by 2 bases and the J gene end by 8 bases; junction bases not matched to a gene: 11. The CDR3 extends over 16 amino acids. The CDR3 DNA follows: TGTGCCAGCAGTTTAGGAGGGCTGGCAGGGGGCTATGAGCAGTTCTTC. The encoded protein is CASSLGGLAGGYEQFF.

In nucleotides, the CDR3 is TGTGCCAGCAGCGTACTAGCGTTGTACAATGAGCAGTTCTTC. This encodes CASSVLALYNEQFF. This rearrangement joins TRBV9 to TRBJ2-1; TRBD2 might be the D (6 bases). CDR3 length: 14 residues. The germline V and J ends were trimmed by 1 base and 4 bases, with 9 bases remaining between them. Germline CDR1 SGDLS, CDR2 YYNGEE.

The chain carries TRBV7-6 and TRBJ1-1, with 9 bases aligning to TRBD1. Germline V lookup: CDR1 SGHVS, CDR2 FNYEAQ. V was clipped by 6 bases and J by 0 bases; unmatched bases: 8. The CDR3 length is 16 residues. For the CDR3, the DNA is TGTGCCAGCAGTCCGAGACAGGGGGGTATGAACACTGAAGCTTTCTTT. This encodes CASSPRQGGMNTEAFF.

This clone was recorded only once. The V and J genes are TRBV2 and TRBJ2-3; D possibly corresponds to TRBD1 (6 bases). Trimming took off 6 bases at V and 2 bases at J, with 15 bases between the two ends. Per the germline V gene, CDR1 is SNHLY and CDR2 is FYNNEI. The CDR3 loop spans 15 amino acids. The CDR3 bases are TGTGCCAGCAGCAGAAATTCAGGGGTCACAGATACGCAGTATTTT. Its translation is CASSRNSGVTDTQYF. The full variable domain, with the rest looked up from reference TRBV2 and TRBJ2-3, is EPEVTQTPSHQVTQMGQEVILRCVPISNHLYFYWYRQILGQKVEFLVSFYNNEISEKSEIFDDQFSVERPDGSNFTLKIRSTKLEDSAMYFCASSRNSGVTDTQYFGPGTRLTVL.

V usage is TRBV5-1 and J usage is TRBJ2-2; D is undetermined. V was clipped by 3 bases and J by 0 bases, with 9 bases between them. The germline CDR1 and CDR2 sequences are SGHRS and YFSETQ. This CDR3 comprises 15 residues. The CDR3 sequence is CASSSSNANTGELFF. The CDR3 nucleotides read TGCGCCAGCAGCTCCTCCAACGCGAACACCGGGGAGCTGTTTTTT.

The J gene is TRBJ2-3, the V gene TRBV11-1, with 7 bases aligning to TRBD2. The CDR3 contains 13 residues. Trimming removed 5 bases from V and 5 bases from J; junction bases left unmatched: 4. In germline, CDR1 is SGHAT, CDR2 FQDESV (reference sequence). The CDR3 DNA reads as TGTGCCAGCAGCACCGGACTAGTAGATACGCAGTATTTT. It translates to CASSTGLVDTQYF.

V usage is TRBV28 and J usage is TRBJ2-1; 16 bases line up with TRBD2. Trimming cost V 7 bases and J 8 bases; bases outside gene matches: 8. The CDR3 runs to 16 residues. Germline V gene lookup returns CDR1 MDHEN and CDR2 SYDVKM. The CDR3 nucleotides read TGTGCCAGCATGCTTTCGGGGACTAGCGGGAGGGATGAGCAGTTCTTC. Its translation is CASMLSGTSGRDEQFF.

The chain recombines TRBV28 with TRBJ1-4, with D uncertain. V lost 8 bases and J lost 8, with 12 bases in between. The CDR3 runs to 12 residues. Germline values: CDR1 MDHEN, CDR2 SYDVKM. CDR3 DNA sequence: TGTGCCAGCGGTCGGCTAGGGGAAAAACTGTTTTTT. Translating it yields CASGRLGEKLFF. The complete variable domain, with remaining parts taken from reference TRBV28 and TRBJ1-4, reads DVKVTQSSRYLVKRTGEKVFLECVQDMDHENMFWYRQDPGLGLRLIYFSYDVKMKEKGDIPEGYSVSREKKERFSLILESASTNQTSMYLCASGRLGEKLFFGSGTQLSVL.

V and J are TRBV6-6 and TRBJ2-2; TRBD2 matches 13 bases. V trimming: 10 bases; J trimming: 2 bases; junction bases outside the gene matches: 7. CDR3 length: 16 amino acids. From germline, CDR1 is MNHNY and CDR2 SVGAGI (reference sequence). The CDR3 region is CATPTGLAGNTGELFF. The CDR3 nucleotides read TGTGCCACCCCCACGGGACTAGCGGGAAACACCGGGGAGCTGTTTTTT.

This chain links TRBV5-4 with TRBJ2-2; D tentatively fits TRBD1 or TRBD2 (5 bases each). V lost 2 bases to trimming and J lost 7 bases, with 15 bases between them. Germline CDR1 and CDR2: SGHNT and YYREEE (reference sequence). The CDR3 runs to 15 residues. The CDR3 here is CASSFGTVVNGELFF. CDR3 in DNA: TGTGCCAGCAGCTTCGGGACGGTCGTCAACGGGGAGCTGTTTTTT. Full variable domain (outside the CDR3, taken from reference TRBV5-4 and TRBJ2-2): ETGVTQSPTHLIKTRGQQVTLRCSSQSGHNTVSWYQQALGQGPQFIFQYYREEENGRGNFPPRFSGLQFPNYSSELNVNALELDDSALYLCASSFGTVVNGELFFGEGSRLTVL.

This chain uses TRBV19 with TRBJ1-1, with D uncertain. The CDR3 has 15 residues. CDR1 is LNHDA and CDR2 is SQIVND in the germline V gene (reference sequence). V lost 3 bases, J lost 5 bases, and 16 bases lay in between. The CDR3 region is CASSIVPQVGTEAFF. For the CDR3, the DNA is TGTGCCAGTAGTATCGTTCCCCAGGTGGGGACTGAAGCTTTCTTT.

The J gene is TRBJ2-5, the V gene TRBV7-3; a possible D gene is TRBD2 (5 bases). CDR1 and CDR2 from the germline V gene are SGHTA and FQGTGA. The CDR3 sequence is 13 residues long. Trimming shortened V by 5 bases and J by 7 bases, and 14 bases separated the two germline ends. CDR3 in amino acids: CASSKQSRGTQYF. CDR3 DNA sequence: TGTGCCAGCAGCAAACAAAGTCGGGGGACCCAGTACTTC.

The chain joins TRBV19 to TRBJ2-3, with 9 bases that match TRBD1. V trimming: 4 bases; J trimming: 0 bases; junction bases outside the gene matches: 14. Germline assignment: CDR1 LNHDA and CDR2 SQIVND (reference sequence). The CDR3 sequence is 19 residues long. In nucleotides, the CDR3 is TGTGCCAGTAGTAGCCGAACCGGGACAGGGCGAGCTAGCACAGATACGCAGTATTTT. Protein: CASSSRTGTGRASTDTQYF.

V is TRBV7-2 and J is TRBJ2-3; 10 bases agree with TRBD2. J lost 6 bases, V lost 7 bases, and 7 bases had no gene match. The germline V gene has CDR1 SGHTA and CDR2 FQGNSA. CDR3 size: 14 residues. The CDR3 sequence: CASTRSGGRDTQYF. For the CDR3, the DNA is TGTGCCAGCACTCGTAGCGGGGGGCGTGATACGCAGTATTTT.

This clone was counted a single time. In DNA form, the CDR3 reads TGTGCCAGCAGCACAGACTCCTACGAGCAGTACTTC. This sequence encodes CASSTDSYEQYF. This rearrangement joins TRBV11-1 to TRBJ2-7, with unresolved D. Germline CDR1 is SGHAT and CDR2 is FQDESV (reference sequence). The CDR3 sequence is 12 residues long. Trimming removed 5 bases at V and 0 bases at J, with 5 bases between.

A single count supports this clone. The chain joins TRBV28 to TRBJ1-1; 7 nucleotides align to TRBD1. The V gene end was trimmed by 7 bases and the J gene end by 10 bases; junction bases not matched to a gene: 12. The CDR3 runs 13 residues. Per germline, CDR1 MDHEN and CDR2 SYDVKM. CDR3 in DNA: TGTGCCAGCACCAGAACAGGGGCGGAGAGAGCTTTCTTT. Translation: CASTRTGAERAFF.

This chain uses TRBV14 with TRBJ2-1, with 9 bases matching TRBD2. Germline values: CDR1 SGHDN, CDR2 FVKESK. This CDR3 spans 15 amino acids. With V trimmed by 3 bases and J by 3 bases, 3 bases remained unmatched. The CDR3, as DNA: TGTGCCAGCAGCCACCGGACTAGCGTCTACAATGAGCAGTTCTTC. It yields the protein CASSHRTSVYNEQFF.

The chain carries TRBV5-5 and TRBJ2-2; weak D call: TRBD1 (5 bases). With 4 bases removed from V and 4 bases from J, the gap between germline ends came to 11 bases. CDR3 length: 14 amino acids. The germline V gene encodes CDR1 SGHKS and CDR2 YYEKEE (reference sequence). The CDR3: CASSGADLTGELFF. The CDR3 region has the DNA TGTGCCAGCAGCGGGGCTGATCTCACCGGGGAGCTGTTTTTT.

The V and J genes are TRBV5-4 and TRBJ2-2, with D perhaps TRBD2 (5 bases). The CDR3 is made up of 14 amino acids. Germline V gene sequence: CDR1 SGHNT, CDR2 YYREEE (reference sequence). Deletions cut 0 bases from V and 5 bases from J, with 8 bases between. The CDR3 sequence: CASSLGGRTGELFF. The CDR3 DNA reads TGTGCCAGCAGCTTGGGAGGGAGAACCGGGGAGCTGTTTTTT.

This clone was seen a single time. The chain has TRBV7-9 and TRBJ2-3; TRBD2 agrees at 8 bases. The CDR3 loop spans 15 amino acids. In germline, CDR1 is SEHNR, CDR2 FQNEAQ (reference sequence). V was clipped by 5 bases and J by 4 bases; unmatched bases: 8. The CDR3 DNA reads as TGTGCCAGCAGCCCCCCGAGCGGGAGCCCAGATACGCAGTATTTT. It codes for CASSPPSGSPDTQYF.

V usage is TRBV5-1 and J usage is TRBJ2-1; D is uncertain. This CDR3 region has 15 residues. Germline lookup yields CDR1 SGHRS and CDR2 YFSETQ. The V and J ends lost 6 bases and 10 bases respectively, with 23 bases between them. The DNA of the CDR3 is TGCGCCAGCACCCTACTTGTCGCTAGGGTTAACGAGCAGTTCTTC. As protein: CASTLLVARVNEQFF.

V gene TRBV10-3 combines with J gene TRBJ2-5; TRBD2 aligns across 13 bases. The CDR3 runs to 16 residues. V lost 0 bases, J lost 7 bases, and 5 bases stayed unmatched. The germline gives CDR1 ENHRY, CDR2 SYGVKD. Here the CDR3 DNA reads TGTGCCATCAGTGAGTCGGGACTAGCGGGAAGAGGGACCCAGTACTTC. This translates into CAISESGLAGRGTQYF.

The chain carries TRBV7-2 and TRBJ2-7, with D hard to call. V dropped 7 bases and J dropped 6 bases, with 19 bases sitting between them. Germline V gene lookup returns CDR1 SGHTA and CDR2 FQGNSA. There are 14 residues in the CDR3. The CDR3 DNA is TGTGCCAGCAACCTAGACCCCAGACTCTCCGAGCAGTACTTC. Translation: CASNLDPRLSEQYF.

The gene calls are TRBV28 and TRBJ2-7, with TRBD1 identical over 9 bases. V was pared by 4 bases and J by 4 bases, with 11 bases of the junction left unmatched. Germline V gene sequence: CDR1 MDHEN, CDR2 SYDVKM. This CDR3 region has 16 residues. The CDR3 DNA is TGTGCCAGCAGTTCCATCGGACAGGGGAGCGTATACGAGCAGTACTTC. This sequence encodes CASSSIGQGSVYEQYF.

V is TRBV7-9 and J is TRBJ2-7; D gene ambiguous. V shed 1 base and J shed 6 bases, with 10 bases lying between them. This CDR3 comprises 13 residues. Germline V gives CDR1 SEHNR, CDR2 FQNEAQ (reference sequence). The DNA for the CDR3 is TGTGCCAGCAGCTTAGTGGTGGCAGGCGAGCAGTACTTC. Translated: CASSLVVAGEQYF.

The chain employs TRBV13 and TRBJ2-7; 13 bases fit TRBD2. This CDR3 contains 17 residues. V lost 5 bases to trimming and J lost 4 bases; unmatched junction nucleotides: 11. Germline lookup yields CDR1 PRHDT and CDR2 FYEKMQ (reference sequence). CDR3 residues: CASSPQRGLAGSYEQYF. CDR3 sequence (DNA): TGTGCCAGCAGCCCCCAGAGGGGACTAGCGGGAAGTTACGAGCAGTACTTC.

The rearrangement uses TRBV21-1 and TRBJ1-1; TRBD1 was called by the table and not checked on the DNA. TRBV21-1 is termed a pseudogene. The CDR3 extends over 16 amino acids. The CDR3 spells CASMGQAMWRDTEAFF. CDR3 bases: TGTGCCAGCATGGGACAGGCGATGTGGAGGGACACTGAAGCTTTCTTT.

The V call is TRBV11-2, the J call TRBJ2-1; no firm D call. V gave up 4 bases and J gave up 15 bases, with 13 bases separating them. CDR1 SGHAT and CDR2 FQNNGV come from the germline V gene. This CDR3 comprises 11 residues. The CDR3 reads CASSSGMFRFF. CDR3 bases: TGTGCCAGCAGCTCGGGTATGTTCAGGTTCTTC.